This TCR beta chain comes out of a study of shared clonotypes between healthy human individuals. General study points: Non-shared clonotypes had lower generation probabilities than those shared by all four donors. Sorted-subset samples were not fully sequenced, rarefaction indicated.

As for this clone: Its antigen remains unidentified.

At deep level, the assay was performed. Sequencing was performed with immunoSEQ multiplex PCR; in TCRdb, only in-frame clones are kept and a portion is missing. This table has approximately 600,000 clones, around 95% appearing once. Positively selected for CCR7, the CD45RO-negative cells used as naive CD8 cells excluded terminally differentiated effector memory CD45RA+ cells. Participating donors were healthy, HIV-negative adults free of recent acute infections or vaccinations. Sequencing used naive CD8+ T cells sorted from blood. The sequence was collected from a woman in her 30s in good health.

Written as DNA, the CDR3 is TGTGCCAGCAACTTACAGGGGGGCGCGTTCTATGGCTACACCTTC. Translating gives CASNLQGGAFYGYTF. The genes are TRBV28 and TRBJ1-2, with 8 bases fitting TRBD1. The CDR3 sequence is 15 residues long. Germline lookup yields CDR1 MDHEN and CDR2 SYDVKM. V shed 7 bases, J shed 4 bases, and the junction held 11 bases outside the gene matches.